The 7 T cell receptor beta chains listed next were all sequenced from one sample in a study of T cell responses to AZD1222 COVID-19 vaccine. Assay: immunoSEQ multiplex PCR; the TCRdb copy retains only in-frame clones and omits some. Of roughly 150,000 clones listed, more than 85% were seen once; the top ten hold under 6.5%. This sample comprised peripheral blood, obtained on day 0 of AZD1222 vaccination. The source of these receptors is an adult in good health.

The V call is TRBV27, the J call TRBJ2-2, with D unresolved. Between the trimmed V and J ends, which lost 2 bases and 4 bases, there was a span of 14 bases. The germline CDR1 and CDR2 sequences are MNHEY and SMNVEV (reference sequence). The CDR3 extends over 16 amino acids. The CDR3 DNA reads as TGTGCCAGCAGTTTACTTCCGGACGGATCCACCGGGGAGCTGTTTTTT. It codes for CASSLLPDGSTGELFF.

Here the CDR3 DNA reads TGTGCCAGCAGCTTTGAGACAGATCAAGAGACCCAGTACTTC. It translates to CASSFETDQETQYF. The chain uses TRBV13 and TRBJ2-5; D is possibly TRBD1 (5 bases). There are 14 residues in the CDR3. V was trimmed by 3 bases and J by 2 bases, leaving 10 bases between them. The germline gives CDR1 PRHDT, CDR2 FYEKMQ (reference sequence). The variable domain in full, with the rest retrieved from reference TRBV13 and TRBJ2-5, is AAGVIQSPRHLIKEKRETATLKCYPIPRHDTVYWYQQGPGQDPQFLISFYEKMQSDKGSIPDRFSAQQFSDYHSELNMSSLELGDSALYFCASSFETDQETQYFGPGTRLLVL.

The chain recombines TRBV12-5 with TRBJ2-2; D remains unclear. From germline, CDR1 is LGHNT and CDR2 FRNRAP. V was cut by 0 bases and J by 1 base, with 15 bases left in between. There are 18 residues in the CDR3. The CDR3 coding sequence is TGTGCTAGTGGTTTGGTACACGTCGAGAGCCTGAACACCGGGGAGCTGTTTTTT. Translation: CASGLVHVESLNTGELFF.

The genes are TRBV30 and TRBJ2-7; 11 bases line up with TRBD2. The junction had 10 bases not matched to a gene; V was cut back by 0 bases and J by 0 bases. CDR3 length: 18 residues. Germline V gives CDR1 GTSNPN, CDR2 SVGIG (reference sequence). CDR3 nucleotides: TGTGCCTGGAGTGTACGCGGACTAGCGGGTATCTCCTCCTACGAGCAGTACTTC. This sequence encodes CAWSVRGLAGISSYEQYF.

The gene calls are TRBV5-1 and TRBJ1-2, with D possibly being TRBD1 (6 bases). CDR3 size: 16 residues. Trimming cost V 4 bases and J 4 bases, with 20 bases left between them. Germline CDR1 and CDR2: SGHRS and YFSETQ. The CDR3 DNA sequence: TGCGCCAGCAGCCCGCTTCTGCAAGGGGGAGCCTATGGCTACACCTTC. This translates into CASSPLLQGGAYGYTF.

The chain employs TRBV3-1 (or the pseudogene TRBV3-2) and TRBJ1-3, with D possibly being TRBD1 (5 bases). V lost 0 bases and J 0 bases, leaving 9 bases between the germline ends. Germline V CDR1 and CDR2: LGHDT, YNNKEL (reference sequence). The CDR3 runs to 16 residues. The CDR3 sequence is CASSQDWGISGNTIYF. CDR3 in DNA: TGTGCCAGCAGCCAAGATTGGGGGATCTCTGGAAACACCATATATTTT.

A note on this clone: The same CDR3 arises from other DNA sequences in this sample as well. V gene TRBV5-1 combines with J gene TRBJ2-1; D unclear. CDR3 size: 12 residues. The V end lost 5 bases, the J end lost 4 bases, and 7 bases lay between the germline ends. Per the germline V gene, CDR1 is SGHRS and CDR2 is YFSETQ. The CDR3 DNA sequence: TGCGCCAGCAGTCGCGGATACAATGAGCAGTTCTTC. It yields the protein CASSRGYNEQFF.